The T cell receptor (beta chain) under discussion was sequenced for a study of T cells in Graves' hyperthyroidism and ophthalmopathy. Across the study: Initial diagnosis, before any treatment, was when peripheral blood was collected.

This clonotype was detected many times. The TCR beta CDR3 regions underwent amplification using RNA transcripts as the source. Initially, a first-round RT-PCR of the TCR CDR3 employed the HTBI primer set. Each CDR3 protein gets one entry after TCRdb re-called the multiplex PCR reads with MiXCR. Of more than 350,000 distinct CDR3 sequences listed, 13% to 15% are singletons. V lost 2 bases to trimming and J lost 2 bases, with 10 bases between them. The CDR3 runs to 16 residues. Germline CDR1 SGHAT, CDR2 FQNNGV. The chain carries TRBV11-2 and TRBJ2-6, with D tentatively TRBD1 (5 bases). The clonotype originates from a woman aged 25 to 39 with Graves' ophthalmopathy. Sequencing was done on a sample of blood. CDR3 amino acids: CASSLIQGTGANVLTF. The DNA for the CDR3 is TGTGCCAGCAGCTTAATTCAGGGAACTGGGGCCAACGTCCTGACTTTC.